This TCR beta chain appears in the sequencing data of a study of T cells in Graves' hyperthyroidism and ophthalmopathy. Overall study results and limits: Stable hyperthyroidism was told apart from ophthalmopathy by a model built on 13 V-J features.

This clonotype was recorded many times. Its antigen is undetermined. This CDR3 is built from 12 residues. Trimming shortened V by 7 bases and J by 10 bases, and 17 bases separated the two germline ends. Looked up from germline, CDR1 is SQVTM and CDR2 is ANQGSEA. Orbital computed tomography and thyroid ultrasound, together with serum TRAb and thyroxine and clinical symptoms, were used for diagnoses. It was RNA transcripts that yielded the amplified TCR beta CDR3 regions. The TCR CDR3 first-round RT-PCR relied on the HTBI primer set. TCRdb recomputed calls from the multiplex PCR reads with MiXCR, one row per CDR3 protein. The sample has roughly 500,000 distinct CDR3 sequences, about 24% seen once.

The sequence came from a woman in her twenties or thirties with Graves' ophthalmopathy. Sequencing was performed on blood. The chain recombines TRBV29-1 with TRBJ1-5; a weak D match, TRBD1 (5 bases). CDR3 sequence: CSARDGHGPQHF. The CDR3 nucleotides are TGCAGCGCTAGGGACGGTCATGGACCCCAGCATTTT.